The T cell receptor (beta chain) described here comes from a study of cytomegalovirus exposure and HLA in healthy donors. The PCR used 60 Vbeta and 13 Jbeta primers. Sequencing used immunoSEQ multiplex PCR; TCRdb keeps in-frame clones, though not all of them. The sample carries 95,000 to 150,000 clones, roughly four fifths recorded once. With regard to this clone: Its antigen is undetermined.

Germline V gives CDR1 SGHTA, CDR2 FQGNSA. The CDR3 consists of 13 residues. With 2 bases removed from V and 9 bases from J, the gap between germline ends came to 13 bases. Study findings and constraints: Later analysis demonstrated an association between a missense DCLRE1C variant and TCR beta V- and J-gene trimming. Compared with the roughly 670-donor mean, an Asian-associated ancestry cluster reportedly had fewer N-insertions, according to a later analysis. Prior analysis indicated that the majority of TCR beta V segments exhibited productivity approximately 90% or approximately 30% of the time. It was taken for granted in presence/absence analyses that sequencing depth across donors was roughly uniform.

The TCR originated in a woman aged 40 to 50 in good health and CMV-seropositive. This sequence joins TRBV7-2 and TRBJ1-1, with a possible D match to TRBD1 (5 bases). Sequenced sample: PBMCs. The CDR3 nucleotides are TGTGCCAGCAGCTTAAGGGGCAAGGGGCAAGCTTTCTTT. Translation: CASSLRGKGQAFF.